This TCR beta chain originates from a study of shared clonotypes between healthy human individuals. This CDR3 contains 15 residues. With 3 bases removed from V and 1 base from J, the gap between germline ends came to 10 bases. Looked up from germline, CDR1 is LGHNA and CDR2 is YSLEER. Naive CD8 populations comprised CD45RO-negative cells positively selected for CCR7, excluding terminally differentiated effector memory CD45RA+ cells. Healthy HIV-negative adults with no recent acute infections or vaccinations were recruited as donors. Sequencing used immunoSEQ multiplex PCR; TCRdb keeps in-frame clones, though not all of them. The data hold under 2,000,000 clones, with about 95% observed a single time. Broader study findings: Across subsets, estimated richness was generally greater for naive than for memory populations.

Remarks on this clone: Its antigen is as yet unknown.

Sequencing was carried out using naive CD8+ T cells sorted from blood. This clonotype was obtained from a man in his late teens or twenties in good health. The genes are TRBV4-3 and TRBJ1-5; D is perhaps TRBD1 (6 bases). CDR3 protein: CASSQARGSNQPQHF. CDR3 bases: TGCGCCAGCAGCCAGGCCAGGGGAAGCAATCAGCCCCAGCATTTT.